This TCR beta chain stems from a study of blood T cell repertoires in COVID-19. Study-level background: There were acute and convalescent COVID-19 samples, and they came from the United States, Italy and Spain. PBMCs, B-cell-depleted T cells, or T cells provided the cDNA or gDNA that made up the material.

V was pared by 3 bases and J by 5 bases, with 10 bases between. CDR1 and CDR2 from the germline V gene are MNHNY and SVGAGI (reference sequence). The CDR3 spans 14 residues. In the original processing: The authors estimated nucleated cell counts from reference gene primer amplification. Sequencing used immunoSEQ multiplex PCR; TCRdb keeps in-frame clones, though not all of them. V and J calls and clone size follow that table, whereas D and trimming were derived from the DNA. The sample comprises some 70,000 clones, 80% to 90% of which are singletons, and roughly 2.3% rests with the top ten. The sequence was collected from a human donor in a cohort sampled during active COVID-19. The specimen was peripheral blood. J is TRBJ2-2 and V is TRBV6-6, with a weak D call TRBD1 (5 bases). The DNA of the CDR3 is TGTGCCAGCAGTTATTCTTCAGGGACCGGGGAGCTGTTTTTT. Translation: CASSYSSGTGELFF.